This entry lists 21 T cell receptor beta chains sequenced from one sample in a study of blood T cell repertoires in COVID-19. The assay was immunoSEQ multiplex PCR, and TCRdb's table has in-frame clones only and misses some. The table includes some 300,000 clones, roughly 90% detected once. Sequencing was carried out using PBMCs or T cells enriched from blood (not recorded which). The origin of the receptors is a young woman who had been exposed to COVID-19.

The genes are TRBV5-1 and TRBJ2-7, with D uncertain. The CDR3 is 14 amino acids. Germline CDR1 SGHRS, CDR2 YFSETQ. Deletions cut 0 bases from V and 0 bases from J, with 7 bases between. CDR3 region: CASSLDGNSYEQYF. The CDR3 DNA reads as TGCGCCAGCAGCTTGGATGGCAACTCCTACGAGCAGTACTTC.

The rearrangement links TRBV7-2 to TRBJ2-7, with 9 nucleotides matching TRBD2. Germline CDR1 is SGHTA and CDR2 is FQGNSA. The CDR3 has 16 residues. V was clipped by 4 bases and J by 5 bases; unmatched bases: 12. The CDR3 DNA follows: TGTGCCAGCAGCTCACTTAGCGGGGGTCTAGGCGACGAGCAGTACTTC. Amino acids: CASSSLSGGLGDEQYF.

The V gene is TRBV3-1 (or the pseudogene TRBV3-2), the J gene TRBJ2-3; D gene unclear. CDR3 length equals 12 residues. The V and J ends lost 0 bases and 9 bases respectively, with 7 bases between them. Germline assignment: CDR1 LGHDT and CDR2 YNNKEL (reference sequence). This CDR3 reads CASSQDLQTQYF. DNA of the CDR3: TGTGCCAGCAGCCAAGATTTGCAGACGCAGTATTTT.

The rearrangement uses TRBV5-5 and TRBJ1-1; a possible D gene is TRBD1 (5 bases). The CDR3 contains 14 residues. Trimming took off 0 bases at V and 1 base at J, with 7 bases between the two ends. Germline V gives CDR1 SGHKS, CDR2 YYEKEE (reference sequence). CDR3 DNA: TGTGCCAGCAGCTTGGACAGGTGGAACACTGAAGCTTTCTTT. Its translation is CASSLDRWNTEAFF.

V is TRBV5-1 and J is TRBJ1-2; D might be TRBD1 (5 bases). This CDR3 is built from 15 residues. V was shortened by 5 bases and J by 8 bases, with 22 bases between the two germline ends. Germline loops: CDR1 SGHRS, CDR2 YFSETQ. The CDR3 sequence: CASRSRDFSSVGYTF. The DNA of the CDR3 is TGCGCCAGCAGGTCTCGGGACTTTTCCTCCGTAGGCTACACCTTC.

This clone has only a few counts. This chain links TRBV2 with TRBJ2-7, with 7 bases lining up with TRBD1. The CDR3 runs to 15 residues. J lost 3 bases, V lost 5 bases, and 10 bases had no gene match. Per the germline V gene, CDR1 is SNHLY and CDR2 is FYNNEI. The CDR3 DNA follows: TGTGCCAGCAGTTTAAAGAGAAGGGACAGCTACGAGCAGTACTTC. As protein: CASSLKRRDSYEQYF.

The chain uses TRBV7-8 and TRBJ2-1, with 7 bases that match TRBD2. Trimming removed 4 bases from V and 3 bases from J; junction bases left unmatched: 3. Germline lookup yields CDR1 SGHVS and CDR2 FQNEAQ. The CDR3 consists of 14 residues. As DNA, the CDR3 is TGTGCCAGCAGCTGGGGGGGGGACTACAATGAGCAGTTCTTC. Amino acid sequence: CASSWGGDYNEQFF.

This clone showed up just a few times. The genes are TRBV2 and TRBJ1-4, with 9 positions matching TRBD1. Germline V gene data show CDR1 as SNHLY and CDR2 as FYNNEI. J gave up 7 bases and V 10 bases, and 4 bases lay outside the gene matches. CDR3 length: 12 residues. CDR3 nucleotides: TGTGCCACCTCGGGACAGGGTGAAAAACTGTTTTTT. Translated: CATSGQGEKLFF. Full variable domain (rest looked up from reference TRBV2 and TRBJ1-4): EPEVTQTPSHQVTQMGQEVILRCVPISNHLYFYWYRQILGQKVEFLVSFYNNEISEKSEIFDDQFSVERPDGSNFTLKIRSTKLEDSAMYFCATSGQGEKLFFGSGTQLSVL.

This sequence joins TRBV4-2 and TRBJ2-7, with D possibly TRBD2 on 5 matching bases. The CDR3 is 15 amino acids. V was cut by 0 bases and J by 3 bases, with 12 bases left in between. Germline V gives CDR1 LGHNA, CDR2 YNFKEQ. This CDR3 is CASSQESSSIYEQYF. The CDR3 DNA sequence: TGTGCCAGCAGCCAAGAGTCTAGCTCCATCTACGAGCAGTACTTC.

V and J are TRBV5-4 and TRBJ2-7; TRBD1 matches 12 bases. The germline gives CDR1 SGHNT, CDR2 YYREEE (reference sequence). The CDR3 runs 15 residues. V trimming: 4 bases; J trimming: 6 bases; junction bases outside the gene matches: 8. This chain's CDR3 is CASSEGGTGGFEQYF. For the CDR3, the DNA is TGTGCCAGCAGCGAGGGGGGGACAGGGGGCTTCGAGCAGTACTTC.

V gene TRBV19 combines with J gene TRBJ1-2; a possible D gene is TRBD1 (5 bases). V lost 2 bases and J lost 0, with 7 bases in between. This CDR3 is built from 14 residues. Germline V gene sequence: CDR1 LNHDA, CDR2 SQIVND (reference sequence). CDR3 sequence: CASSISGSNYGYTF. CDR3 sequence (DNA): TGTGCCAGTAGTATATCAGGGTCTAACTATGGCTACACCTTC.

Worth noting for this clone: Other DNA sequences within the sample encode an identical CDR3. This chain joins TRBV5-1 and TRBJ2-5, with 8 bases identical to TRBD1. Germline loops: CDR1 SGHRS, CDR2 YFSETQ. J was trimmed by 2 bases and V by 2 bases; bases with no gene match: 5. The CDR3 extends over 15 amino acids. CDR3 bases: TGCGCCAGCAGCTTATCCGGGACAGGACAAGAGACCCAGTACTTC. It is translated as CASSLSGTGQETQYF.

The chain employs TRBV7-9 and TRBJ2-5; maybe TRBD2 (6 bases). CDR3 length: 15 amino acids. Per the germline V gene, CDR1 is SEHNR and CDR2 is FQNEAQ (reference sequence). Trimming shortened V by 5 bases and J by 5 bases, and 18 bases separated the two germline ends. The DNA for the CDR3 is TGTGCCAGCAGCGACCGGGACTCCTTTGGGGAGACCCAGTACTTC. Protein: CASSDRDSFGETQYF.

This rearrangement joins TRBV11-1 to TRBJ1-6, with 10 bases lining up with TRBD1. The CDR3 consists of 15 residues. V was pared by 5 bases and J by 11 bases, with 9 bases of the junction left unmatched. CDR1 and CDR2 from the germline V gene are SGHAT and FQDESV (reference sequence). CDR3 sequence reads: CASSQGGQGYPPLHF. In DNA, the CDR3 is TGTGCCAGCAGCCAGGGGGGACAGGGGTATCCACCCCTCCACTTT.

CDR3 amino acids: CASSPVRGTNYGYTF. The CDR3 region has the DNA TGTGCCAGCAGCCCAGTAAGGGGTACTAACTATGGCTACACCTTC. The chain couples TRBV7-8 to TRBJ1-2; D may be TRBD1 (5 bases). The germline V gene encodes CDR1 SGHVS and CDR2 FQNEAQ. The V and J ends lost 5 bases and 0 bases respectively, with 13 bases between them. CDR3 length equals 15 residues.

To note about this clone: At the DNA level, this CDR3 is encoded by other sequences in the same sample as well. CDR3 sequence: CASSIQQGNQPQHF. As DNA, the CDR3 is TGTGCCAGTAGTATTCAACAGGGGAATCAGCCCCAGCATTTT. The J gene is TRBJ1-5, the V gene TRBV19; 7 bases match TRBD1. V lost 3 bases, J lost 4 bases, and 3 bases stayed unmatched. The CDR3 runs to 14 residues. Germline CDR1 and CDR2: LNHDA and SQIVND (reference sequence).

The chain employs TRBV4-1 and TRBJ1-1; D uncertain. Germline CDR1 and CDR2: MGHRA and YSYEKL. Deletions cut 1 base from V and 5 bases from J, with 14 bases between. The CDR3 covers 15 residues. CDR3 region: CASSQGPGLETEAFF. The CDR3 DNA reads TGCGCCAGCAGCCAAGGGCCGGGTTTAGAGACTGAAGCTTTCTTT.

The CDR3 sequence is CASSLTPLTEAFF. As DNA, the CDR3 is TGTGCCAGCAGTCTGACACCCCTCACTGAAGCTTTCTTT. This chain connects TRBV6-6 to TRBJ1-1; the D is unclear. The CDR3 totals 13 residues. Between the trimmed V and J ends, which lost 5 bases and 4 bases, there was a span of 11 bases. Germline values: CDR1 MNHNY, CDR2 SVGAGI (reference sequence).

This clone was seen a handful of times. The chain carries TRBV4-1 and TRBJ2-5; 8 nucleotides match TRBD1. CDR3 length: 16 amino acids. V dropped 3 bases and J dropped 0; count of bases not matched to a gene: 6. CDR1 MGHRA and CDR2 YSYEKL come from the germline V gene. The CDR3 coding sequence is TGCGCCAGCAGCCACAAGTACAGGGGGAACCAAGAGACCCAGTACTTC. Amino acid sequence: CASSHKYRGNQETQYF.

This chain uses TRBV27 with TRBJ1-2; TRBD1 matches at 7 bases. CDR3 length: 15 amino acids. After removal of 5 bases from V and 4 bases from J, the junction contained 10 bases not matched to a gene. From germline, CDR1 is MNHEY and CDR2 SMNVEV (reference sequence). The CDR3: CASSPRNRDSYGYTF. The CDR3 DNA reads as TGTGCCAGCAGTCCTCGAAACCGGGACAGCTATGGCTACACCTTC.

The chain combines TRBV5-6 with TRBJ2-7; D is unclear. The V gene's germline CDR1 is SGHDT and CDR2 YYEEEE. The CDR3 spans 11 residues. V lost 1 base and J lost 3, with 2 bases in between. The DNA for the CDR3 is TGTGCCAGCAGCTTGCGCTACGAGCAGTACTTC. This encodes CASSLRYEQYF. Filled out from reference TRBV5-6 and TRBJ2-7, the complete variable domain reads DAGVTQSPTHLIKTRGQQVTLRCSPKSGHDTVSWYQQALGQGPQFIFQYYEEEERQRGNFPDRFSGHQFPNYSSELNVNALLLGDSALYLCASSLRYEQYFGPGTRLTVT.